This TCR beta chain stems from a study of CD8 T cells in Susac syndrome (dated by TCRdb to between 2018 and 2021). Study-level background: Among the Susac syndrome patients who were sequenced, clinically active disease was present in over 5 and clinical remission was observed in roughly eight. At the time of blood withdrawal, Susac syndrome patients were either therapy-naive, taking corticosteroids (with some also receiving IVIg), or on IVIg alone. The study used repertoire sequencing to test whether antigen drove CD8+ T cell activation and differentiation in Susac syndrome.

Details on this clonotype: Its antigen has not been determined. Base qualities are not at hand, and no much larger clone is one base apart.

RNA was extracted using the RNeasy kit, and roughly 0.45 to 1 microgram was reverse transcribed with random hexamers. The immunoSEQ multiplex PCR assay, which covers 54 Vbeta and 13 Jbeta segments, was used to amplify TCR beta CDR3 regions. Bias from PCR amplification was corrected by using a synthetic template baseline for primer optimization and for computational correction. In the authors' own workflow: Reads were assigned to V, D and J genes according to IMGT and analyzed in immunoSEQ Analyzer, with only productive sequences retained. To calculate clonality, Shannon entropy was normalized by log2 of the number of productive unique sequences and then subtracted from one. Public and private clones were assessed among the 100 most prevalent clones of each patient and control. Susac-specific clones were defined as absent from healthy and MS cohorts, over a thousand published viral clones and other ImmuneACCESS disease sequences. TCRdb's own reprocessing of the public reads used fastp at Q25 and MiXCR and kept productive beta chains. Here each entry gathers all rows of one CDR3 protein and keeps the most common genes and DNA. The V and J calls were determined by TCRdb, not by the authors. This sample has some 99,000 distinct CDR3 sequences in its table, and about 94% of those were observed once. The leading ten clones occupy 0.3% of the sample.

V is reduced by 5 bases and J by 2 bases, leaving a spacing of 16 bases between them. From a lookup of the germline V gene (reference sequence), CDR1 and CDR2 are LNHDA and SQIVND. Reading from cysteine to phenylalanine, the CDR3 counts 15 amino acids. The CDR3 DNA has 45 bases and is translated from base 1. High-throughput TCR beta sequencing profiled peripheral blood CD8+ and CD4+ T cells from healthy donors, Susac syndrome patients and multiple sclerosis patients. The Susac syndrome patients fulfilled recently defined diagnostic criteria for definite or probable disease. Bulk CD8+ and CD4+ T cells were purified by magnetic negative isolation, whereas CD8+ TEMRA cells were enriched by FACS. Blood was collected in EDTA tubes and processed within 24 hours, with PBMCs isolated through density gradient centrifugation. PBMCs intended for TCR sequencing were frozen in liquid nitrogen and were later thawed in a 37 degrees C water bath. The sorted or isolated CD4+, CD8+ and CD8+ TEMRA cells reached a purity of at least 90%.

General study outcomes and caveats: No clonal expansion was detected in the CD4+ T cell repertoire of Susac syndrome patients. The number of individuals in the TCR sequencing and HLA analysis was recognized as being relatively small.

The sequence came from a human donor with Susac syndrome. This sequence uses TRBV19 and TRBJ2-7, with no confident D gene call. The sample comprised CD4+ T cells from PBMCs. The CDR3 amino acid sequence is: CASSPWTENTYEQYF. The sequenced DNA is TGTGCCAGTAGTCCCTGGACGGAGAACACCTACGAGCAGTACTTC.